This T cell receptor (beta chain) was recorded in a study of breast tumors, draining lymph nodes, adjacent tissues. Whole-study results and caveats: Findings are consistent with lymph node origin and intratumoral expansion of most tumor T cells. Tumor and nontumor repertoires were significantly more similar in luminal-like than in basal-like breast cancer.

This CDR3 spans 13 amino acids. Germline assignment: CDR1 SNHLY and CDR2 FYNNEI. V lost 5 bases to trimming and J lost 10 bases, with 15 bases between them. To note about this clonotype: Its antigen is unidentified.

TCRdb called the multiplex PCR reads again in MiXCR, with one record for every CDR3 protein. The sample yields 50,000 to 55,000 distinct CDR3 sequences, approximately 45% seen once. Sequenced: breast tumor tissue. The receptor was derived from a female donor with breast cancer. Some clones in this sample may be carry-over from other donors' samples. The V gene is TRBV2, the J gene TRBJ2-1, with a possible D match to TRBD2 (5 bases). CDR3 sequence: CASSPRAGEEQFF. DNA of the CDR3: TGTGCCAGCAGTCCCCGAGCCGGGGAGGAGCAGTTCTTC.